This TCR beta chain stems from a study of T cells in localized non-small cell lung cancer. V was shortened by 2 bases and J by 3 bases, with 7 bases between the two germline ends. The CDR3 is 13 residues long. In germline, CDR1 is SEHNR, CDR2 FQNEAQ (reference sequence). Profiling relied on immunoSEQ multiplex PCR, and the TCRdb table lists in-frame clones only, not all of them. The sample includes 100,000 or so clones, approximately 91% of them seen just once. V and J are TRBV7-9 and TRBJ1-2; D is perhaps TRBD1 (5 bases). Sample: PBMCs, taken before any cancer treatment. The TCR was taken from a woman between 35 and 75 years old with stage II squamous cell lung carcinoma. CDR3 loop: CASSLMGDYGYTF. The DNA of the CDR3 is TGTGCCAGCAGCTTAATGGGGGACTATGGCTACACCTTC.